This T cell receptor beta chain was documented in a study of blood T cells in healthy people across ages. Overall study results and limits: With unsorted PBMCs, a conclusive comparison of naive versus antigen-experienced cells was not possible. A roughly linear age-dependent decrease characterized TCR beta diversity per million T cells.

The sample holds a few counts of this clonotype. Its antigen is as yet unknown. V lost 7 bases, J lost 0 bases, and 14 bases lay in between. Germline V lookup: CDR1 MNHEY, CDR2 SVGAGI. There are 15 residues in the CDR3. Then a second PCR, running roughly 7 to 11 cycles, was carried out with a sample-barcoded 5' primer and a J-beta primer mix. TCRdb processed the 5' RACE reads anew with MiXCR; each CDR3 protein has one entry. Among 1.4 million or so distinct CDR3 sequences listed, 35% to 45% were seen once. Each donor supplied around 10 milliliters of peripheral blood. With each sample, at least 6 micrograms of total RNA were extracted.

This rearrangement joins TRBV6-5 to TRBJ2-3; D might be TRBD2 (5 bases). Material for sequencing was blood. This TCR came from a woman aged 18-29 years in good health. CDR3 DNA: TGTGCCAGCACCCTAGCACCCCAAAGCACAGATACGCAGTATTTT. This gives the protein CASTLAPQSTDTQYF.